The T cell receptor beta chain under discussion was sequenced for a study of CD8 T cells in Susac syndrome. Overall study context: Blood was drawn from patients with Susac syndrome. At that point, they were therapy-naive, on corticosteroids, or on intravenous immunoglobulin alone.

Study-level findings and limits: In total CD8+ repertoires, more than 15 Susac-specific public clones were found, and CD8+ TEMRA repertoires had several.

This clonotype was observed once. Antigen: not known. TCR beta sequences were obtained from blood CD8+ and CD4+ T cells. This CDR3 has 11 residues. J gave up 12 bases and V 5 bases, and 4 bases lay outside the gene matches. Germline V gene lookup returns CDR1 MNHEY and CDR2 SMNVEV (reference sequence). 0.5 to 1 ug RNA was reverse transcribed with random hexamers. TCRdb passed the immunoSEQ multiplex PCR reads through MiXCR, listing each CDR3 protein once. The repertoire consists of some 50,000 distinct CDR3 sequences, with roughly 94% occurring once and the leading ten covering roughly 0.79%. Sequencing was performed on CD8+ T cells from PBMCs. This TCR derives from a human donor with Susac syndrome. This sequence joins TRBV27 and TRBJ2-3, with 8 bases aligning to TRBD1. CDR3: CASSRGQGQYF. CDR3 nucleotides: TGTGCCAGCAGTAGAGGACAGGGACAGTATTTT.